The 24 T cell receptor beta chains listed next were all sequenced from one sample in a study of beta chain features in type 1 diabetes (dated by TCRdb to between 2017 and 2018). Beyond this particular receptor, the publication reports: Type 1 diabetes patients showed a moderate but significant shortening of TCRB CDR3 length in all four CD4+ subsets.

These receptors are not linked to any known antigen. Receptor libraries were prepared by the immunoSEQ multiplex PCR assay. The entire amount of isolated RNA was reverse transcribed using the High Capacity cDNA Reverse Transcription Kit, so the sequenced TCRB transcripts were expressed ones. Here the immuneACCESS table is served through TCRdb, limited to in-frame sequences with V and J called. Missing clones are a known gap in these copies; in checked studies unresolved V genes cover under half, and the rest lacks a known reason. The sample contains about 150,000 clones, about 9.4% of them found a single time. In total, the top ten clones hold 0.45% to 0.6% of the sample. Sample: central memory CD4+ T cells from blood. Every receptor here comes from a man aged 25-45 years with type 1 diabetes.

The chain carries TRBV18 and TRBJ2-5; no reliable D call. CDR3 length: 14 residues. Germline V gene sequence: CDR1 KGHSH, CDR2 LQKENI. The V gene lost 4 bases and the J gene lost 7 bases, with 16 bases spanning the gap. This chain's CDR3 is CASSQQEELGTQYF. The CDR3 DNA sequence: TGTGCCAGCTCACAGCAGGAAGAGTTGGGGACCCAGTACTTC.

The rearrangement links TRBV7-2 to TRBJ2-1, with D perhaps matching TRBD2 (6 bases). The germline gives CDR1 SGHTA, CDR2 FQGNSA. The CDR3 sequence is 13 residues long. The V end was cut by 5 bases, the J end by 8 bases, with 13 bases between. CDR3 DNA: TGTGCCAGCAGCACCCCTAGCGTCCATGAGCAGTTCTTC. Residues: CASSTPSVHEQFF.

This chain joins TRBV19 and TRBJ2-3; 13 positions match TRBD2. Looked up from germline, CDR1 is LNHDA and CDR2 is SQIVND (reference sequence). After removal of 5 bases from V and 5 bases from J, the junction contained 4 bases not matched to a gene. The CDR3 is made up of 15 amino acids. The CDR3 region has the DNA TGTGCCAGTAGTTCCCGACTAGCGGGAGGAGATACGCAGTATTTT. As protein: CASSSRLAGGDTQYF.

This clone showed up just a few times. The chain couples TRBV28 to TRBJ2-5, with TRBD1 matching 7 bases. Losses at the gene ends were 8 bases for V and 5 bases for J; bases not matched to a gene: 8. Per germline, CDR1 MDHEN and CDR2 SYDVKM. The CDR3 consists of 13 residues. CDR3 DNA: TGTGCCAGCGGGACAGCGGCTGAGGAGACCCAGTACTTC. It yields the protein CASGTAAEETQYF.

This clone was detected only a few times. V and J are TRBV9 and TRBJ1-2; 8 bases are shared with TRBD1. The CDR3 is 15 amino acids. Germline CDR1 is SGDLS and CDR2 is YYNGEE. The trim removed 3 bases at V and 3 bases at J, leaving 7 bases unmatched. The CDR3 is CASSARQGSHYGYTF. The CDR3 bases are TGTGCCAGCAGCGCAAGACAGGGGTCCCACTATGGCTACACCTTC.

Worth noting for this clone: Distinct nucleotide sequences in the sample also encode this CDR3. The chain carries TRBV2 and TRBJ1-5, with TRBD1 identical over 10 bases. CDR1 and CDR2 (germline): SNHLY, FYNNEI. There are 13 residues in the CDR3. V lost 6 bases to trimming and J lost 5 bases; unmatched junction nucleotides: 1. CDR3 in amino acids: CASSGTGDQPQHF. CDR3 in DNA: TGTGCCAGCAGCGGGACAGGGGATCAGCCCCAGCATTTT.

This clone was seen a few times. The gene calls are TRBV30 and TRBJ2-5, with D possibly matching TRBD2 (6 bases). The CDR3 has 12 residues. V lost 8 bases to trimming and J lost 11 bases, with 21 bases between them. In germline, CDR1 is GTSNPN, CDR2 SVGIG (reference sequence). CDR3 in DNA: TGTGCCCGAGGCAGTCCACCCGCGGGGCAGTACTTC. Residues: CARGSPPAGQYF.

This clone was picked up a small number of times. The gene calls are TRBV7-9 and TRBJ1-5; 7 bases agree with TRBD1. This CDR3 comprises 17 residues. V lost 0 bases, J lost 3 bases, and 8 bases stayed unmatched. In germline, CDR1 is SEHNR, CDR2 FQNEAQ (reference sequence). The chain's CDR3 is CASSLALGDRDNQPQHF. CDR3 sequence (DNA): TGTGCCAGCAGCTTAGCGCTGGGCGACAGGGACAATCAGCCCCAGCATTTT.

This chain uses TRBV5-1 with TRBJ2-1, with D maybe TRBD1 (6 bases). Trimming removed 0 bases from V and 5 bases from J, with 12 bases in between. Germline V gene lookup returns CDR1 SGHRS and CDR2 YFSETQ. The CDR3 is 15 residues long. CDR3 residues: CASSLASPGDNEQFF. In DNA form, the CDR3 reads TGCGCCAGCAGCTTGGCCTCCCCAGGGGACAATGAGCAGTTCTTC.

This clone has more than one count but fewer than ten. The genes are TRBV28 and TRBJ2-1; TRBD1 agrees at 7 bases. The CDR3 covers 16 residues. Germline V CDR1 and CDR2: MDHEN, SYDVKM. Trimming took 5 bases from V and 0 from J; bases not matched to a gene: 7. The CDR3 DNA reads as TGTGCCAGCAGTACTAAGGGGGCCAACTCCTACAATGAGCAGTTCTTC. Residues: CASSTKGANSYNEQFF.

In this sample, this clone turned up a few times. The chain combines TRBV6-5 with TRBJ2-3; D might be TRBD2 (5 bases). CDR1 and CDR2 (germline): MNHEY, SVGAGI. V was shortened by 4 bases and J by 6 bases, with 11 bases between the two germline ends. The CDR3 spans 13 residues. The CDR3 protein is CASSSPGVDTQYF. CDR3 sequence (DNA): TGTGCCAGCAGTTCCCCCGGGGTGGATACGCAGTATTTT.

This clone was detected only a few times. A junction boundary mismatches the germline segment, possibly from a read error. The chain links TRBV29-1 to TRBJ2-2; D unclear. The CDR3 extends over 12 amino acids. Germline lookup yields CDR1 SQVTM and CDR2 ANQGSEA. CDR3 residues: CSLELATGELFF. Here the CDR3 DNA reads TGCAGCCTTGAGCTCGCGACCGGGGAGCTGTTTTTT.

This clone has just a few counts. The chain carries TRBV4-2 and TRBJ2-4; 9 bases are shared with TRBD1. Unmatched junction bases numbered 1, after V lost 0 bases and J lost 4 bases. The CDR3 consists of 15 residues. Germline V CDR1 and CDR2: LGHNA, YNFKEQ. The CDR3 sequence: CASSQEGQGKNIQYF. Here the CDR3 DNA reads TGTGCCAGCAGCCAAGAGGGACAGGGAAAAAACATTCAGTACTTC.

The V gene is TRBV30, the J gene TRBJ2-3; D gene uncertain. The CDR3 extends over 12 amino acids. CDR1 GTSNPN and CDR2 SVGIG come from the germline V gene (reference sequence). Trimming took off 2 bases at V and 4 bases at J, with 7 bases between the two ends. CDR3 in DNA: TGTGCCTGGAGTTCTCGAGCAGATACGCAGTATTTT. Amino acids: CAWSSRADTQYF.

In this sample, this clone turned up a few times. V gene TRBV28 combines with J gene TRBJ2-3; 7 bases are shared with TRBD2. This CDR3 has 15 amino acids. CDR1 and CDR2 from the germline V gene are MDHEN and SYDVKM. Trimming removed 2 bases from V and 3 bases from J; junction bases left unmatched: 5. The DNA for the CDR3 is TGTGCCAGCAGTTTACGGGGCGGGGGAACAGATACGCAGTATTTT. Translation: CASSLRGGGTDTQYF.

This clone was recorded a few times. CDR3 DNA: TGTGCCAGCAGCGTAGGTTTAGATTACTCTGGAAACACCATATATTTT. Translating gives CASSVGLDYSGNTIYF. The rearrangement links TRBV9 to TRBJ1-3; D remains unclear. Per germline, CDR1 SGDLS and CDR2 YYNGEE. The V end lost 0 bases, the J end lost 0 bases, and 10 bases lay between the germline ends. CDR3 length equals 16 residues.

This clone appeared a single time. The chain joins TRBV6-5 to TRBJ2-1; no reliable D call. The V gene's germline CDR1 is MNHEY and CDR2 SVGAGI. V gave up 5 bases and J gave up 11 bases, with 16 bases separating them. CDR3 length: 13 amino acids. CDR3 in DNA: TGTGCCAGCAGTGATACTACGTCTGCCAAGCAGTTCTTC. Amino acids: CASSDTTSAKQFF.

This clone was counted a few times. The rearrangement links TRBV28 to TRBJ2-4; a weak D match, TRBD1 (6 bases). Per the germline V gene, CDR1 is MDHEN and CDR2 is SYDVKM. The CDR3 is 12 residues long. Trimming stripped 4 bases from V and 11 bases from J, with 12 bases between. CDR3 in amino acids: CASSSQGPVQYF. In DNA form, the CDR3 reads TGTGCCAGCAGTTCCCAGGGGCCGGTTCAGTACTTC.

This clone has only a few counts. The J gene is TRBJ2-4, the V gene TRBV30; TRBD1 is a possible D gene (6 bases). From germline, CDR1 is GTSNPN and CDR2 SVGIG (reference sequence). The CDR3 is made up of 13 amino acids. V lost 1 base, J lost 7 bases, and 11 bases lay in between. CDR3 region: CAWSDRVGNIQYF. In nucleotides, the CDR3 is TGTGCCTGGAGTGACAGGGTAGGGAACATTCAGTACTTC.

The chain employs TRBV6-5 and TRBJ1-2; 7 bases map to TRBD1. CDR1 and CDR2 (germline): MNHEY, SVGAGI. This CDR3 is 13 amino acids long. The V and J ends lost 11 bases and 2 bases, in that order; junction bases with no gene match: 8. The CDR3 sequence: CALSTGQNYGYTF. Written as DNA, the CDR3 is TGTGCCCTGTCCACGGGACAGAACTATGGCTACACCTTC.

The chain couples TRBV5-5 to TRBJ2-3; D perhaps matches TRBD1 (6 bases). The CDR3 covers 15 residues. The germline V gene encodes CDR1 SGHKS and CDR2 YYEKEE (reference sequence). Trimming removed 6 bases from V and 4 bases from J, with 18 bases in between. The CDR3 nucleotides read TGTGCCAGCACCGGGGCAGGGGCGCAATCAGATACGCAGTATTTT. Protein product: CASTGAGAQSDTQYF. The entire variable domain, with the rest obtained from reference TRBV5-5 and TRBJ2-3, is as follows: DAGVTQSPTHLIKTRGQQVTLRCSPISGHKSVSWYQQVLGQGPQFIFQYYEKEERGRGNFPDRFSARQFPNYSSELNVNALLLGDSALYLCASTGAGAQSDTQYFGPGTRLTVL.

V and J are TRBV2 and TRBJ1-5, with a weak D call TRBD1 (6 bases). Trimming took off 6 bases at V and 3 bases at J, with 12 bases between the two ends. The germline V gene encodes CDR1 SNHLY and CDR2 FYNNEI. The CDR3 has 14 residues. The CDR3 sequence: CASRAGTTNQPQHF. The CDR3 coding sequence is TGTGCCAGCAGGGCCGGGACAACCAATCAGCCCCAGCATTTT.

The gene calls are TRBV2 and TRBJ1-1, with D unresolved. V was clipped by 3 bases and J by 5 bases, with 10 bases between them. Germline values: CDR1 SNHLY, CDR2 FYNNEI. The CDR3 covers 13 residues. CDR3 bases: TGTGCCAGCAGTGAGAGAGAAGAGACTGAAGCTTTCTTT. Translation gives CASSEREETEAFF.

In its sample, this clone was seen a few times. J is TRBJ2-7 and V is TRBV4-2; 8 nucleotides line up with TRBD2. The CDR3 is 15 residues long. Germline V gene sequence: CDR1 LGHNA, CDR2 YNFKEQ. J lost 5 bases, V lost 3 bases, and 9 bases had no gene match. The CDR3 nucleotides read TGTGCCAGCAGCCAGGACAGACGAGCGGGAGACGAGCAGTACTTC. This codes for CASSQDRRAGDEQYF.